This T cell receptor (beta chain) emerged from a study of identical twins. Study outcomes and limitations: Fewer insertions characterized abundant cord blood beta clonotypes, whereas memory repertoires showed none.

Trimming pared 0 bases from V and 4 bases from J, leaving 9 bases between. CDR1 and CDR2 (germline): DFQATT, SNEGSKA (reference sequence). The CDR3 consists of 14 residues. Template switching added a universal primer binding site, and final cDNA carried unique molecular identifiers. In TCRdb, the 5' RACE reads were re-called with MiXCR into one record per CDR3 protein. Of under 800,000 distinct CDR3 sequences listed, 20% to 25% are singletons. This clonotype was counted a few times. Its specificity is not known. A further study also used this sample, focusing on T cells expressing NK-cell markers. As that report states: Questions lingered over whether expanded NKG2C+ T cell clones were HCMV-specific.

The receptor was derived from a woman between 18 and 29 years old in good health. The rearrangement links TRBV20-1 to TRBJ1-4; a weak D match, TRBD1 (5 bases). The material sequenced was PBMCs. The CDR3 region has the DNA TGCAGTGCTAGAGATGGAGGGGTTAATGAAAAACTGTTTTTT. Its protein is CSARDGGVNEKLFF.